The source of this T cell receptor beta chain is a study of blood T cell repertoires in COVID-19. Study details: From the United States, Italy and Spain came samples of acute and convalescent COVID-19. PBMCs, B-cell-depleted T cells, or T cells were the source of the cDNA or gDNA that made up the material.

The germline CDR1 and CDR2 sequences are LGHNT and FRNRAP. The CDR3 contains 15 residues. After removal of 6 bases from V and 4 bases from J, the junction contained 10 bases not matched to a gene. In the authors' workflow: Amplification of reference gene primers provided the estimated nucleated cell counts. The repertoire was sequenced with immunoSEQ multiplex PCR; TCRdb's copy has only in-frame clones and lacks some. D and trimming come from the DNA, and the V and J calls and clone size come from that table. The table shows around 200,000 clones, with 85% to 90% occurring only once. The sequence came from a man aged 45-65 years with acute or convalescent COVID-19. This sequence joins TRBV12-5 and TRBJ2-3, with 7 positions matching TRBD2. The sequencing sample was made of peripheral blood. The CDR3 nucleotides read TGTGCTAGTGGGCCCGGGGGGACTGGTTCAGATACGCAGTATTTT. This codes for CASGPGGTGSDTQYF.